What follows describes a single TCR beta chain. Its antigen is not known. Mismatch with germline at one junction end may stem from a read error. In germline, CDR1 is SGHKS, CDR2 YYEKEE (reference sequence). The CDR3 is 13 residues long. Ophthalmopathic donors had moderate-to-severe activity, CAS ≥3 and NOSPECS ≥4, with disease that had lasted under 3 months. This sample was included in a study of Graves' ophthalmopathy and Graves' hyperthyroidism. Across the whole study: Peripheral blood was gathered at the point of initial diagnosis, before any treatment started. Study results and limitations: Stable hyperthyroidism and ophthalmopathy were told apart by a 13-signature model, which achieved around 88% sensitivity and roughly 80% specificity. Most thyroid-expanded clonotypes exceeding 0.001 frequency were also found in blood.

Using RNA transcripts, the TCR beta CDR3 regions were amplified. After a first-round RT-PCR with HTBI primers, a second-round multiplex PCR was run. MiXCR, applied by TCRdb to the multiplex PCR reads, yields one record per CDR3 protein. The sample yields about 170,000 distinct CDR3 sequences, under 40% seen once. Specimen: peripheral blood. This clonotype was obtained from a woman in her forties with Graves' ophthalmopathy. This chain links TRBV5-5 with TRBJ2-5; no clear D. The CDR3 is CASSLSPLETRYF. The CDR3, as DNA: TGTGCCAGCAGCCTTAGCCCCCTGGAGACCCGGTACTTC. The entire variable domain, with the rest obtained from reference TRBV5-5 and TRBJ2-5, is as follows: DAGVTQSPTHLIKTRGQQVTLRCSPISGHKSVSWYQQVLGQGPQFIFQYYEKEERGRGNFPDRFSARQFPNYSSELNVNALLLGDSALYLCASSLSPLETRYFGPGTRLLVL.